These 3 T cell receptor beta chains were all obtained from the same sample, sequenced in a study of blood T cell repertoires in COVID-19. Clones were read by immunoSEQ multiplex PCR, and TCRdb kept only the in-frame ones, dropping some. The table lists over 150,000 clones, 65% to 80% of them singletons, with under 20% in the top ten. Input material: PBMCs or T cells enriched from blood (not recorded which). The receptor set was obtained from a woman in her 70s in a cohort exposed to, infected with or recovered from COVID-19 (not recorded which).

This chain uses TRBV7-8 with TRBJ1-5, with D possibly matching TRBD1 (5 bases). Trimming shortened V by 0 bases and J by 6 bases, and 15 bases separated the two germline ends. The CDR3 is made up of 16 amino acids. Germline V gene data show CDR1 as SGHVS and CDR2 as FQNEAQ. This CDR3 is CASSLALVGRGQPQHF. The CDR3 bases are TGTGCCAGCAGCTTAGCGCTGGTGGGGAGGGGTCAGCCCCAGCATTTT.

Written as DNA, the CDR3 is TGCGCCAGCAGCCCGGCCCCCCAGGGCGAGTTGAATTCACCCCTCCACTTT. Encoded protein: CASSPAPQGELNSPLHF. J is TRBJ1-6 and V is TRBV5-1; a possible D gene is TRBD1 (5 bases). The germline gives CDR1 SGHRS, CDR2 YFSETQ. This CDR3 spans 17 amino acids. Trimming pared 4 bases from V and 7 bases from J, leaving 21 bases between.

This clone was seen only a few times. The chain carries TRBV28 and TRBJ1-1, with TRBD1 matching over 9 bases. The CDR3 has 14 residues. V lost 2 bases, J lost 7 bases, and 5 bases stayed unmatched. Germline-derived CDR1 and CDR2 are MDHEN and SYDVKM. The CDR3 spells CASSLIGTGYEAFF. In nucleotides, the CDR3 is TGTGCCAGCAGTTTAATTGGGACAGGGTATGAAGCTTTCTTT.